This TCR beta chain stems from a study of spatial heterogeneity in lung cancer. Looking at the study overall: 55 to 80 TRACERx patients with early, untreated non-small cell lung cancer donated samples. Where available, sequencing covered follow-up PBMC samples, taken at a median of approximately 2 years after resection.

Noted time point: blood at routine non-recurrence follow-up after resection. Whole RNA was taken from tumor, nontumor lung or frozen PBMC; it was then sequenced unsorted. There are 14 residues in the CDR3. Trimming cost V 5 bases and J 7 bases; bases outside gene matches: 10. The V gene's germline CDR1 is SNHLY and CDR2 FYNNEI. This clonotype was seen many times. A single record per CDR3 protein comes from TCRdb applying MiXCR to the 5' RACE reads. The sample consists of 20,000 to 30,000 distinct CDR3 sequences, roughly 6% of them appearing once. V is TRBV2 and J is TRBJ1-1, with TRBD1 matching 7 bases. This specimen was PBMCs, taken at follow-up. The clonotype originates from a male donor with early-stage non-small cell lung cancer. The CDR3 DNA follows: TGTGCCAGCAGTTCTAAGACAGGGATCGGTGAAGCTTTCTTT. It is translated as CASSSKTGIGEAFF.